These 29 T cell receptor beta chains share one sample of origin, sequenced in a study of beta chain features in type 1 diabetes. Sequenced material consisted of expressed TCRB transcripts (all of the isolated RNA was reverse transcribed). Using immunoSEQ multiplex PCR, the repertoire was profiled, and TCRdb retains in-frame clones only, with some absent. The sample includes 400,000 to 550,000 clones, over 9.5% of them seen just once. The sample comprised naive CD4+ T cells from blood. The source is a woman aged 18-29 years in good health.

The V gene is TRBV4-3, the J gene TRBJ2-7; perhaps D is TRBD1 or TRBD2 (5 bases each). The V end lost 0 bases, the J end lost 2 bases, and 11 bases lay between the germline ends. The CDR3 covers 15 residues. The germline V gene encodes CDR1 LGHNA and CDR2 YSLEER. The CDR3 nucleotides are TGCGCCAGCAGCCAAGAGACGGGACGTACCTACGAGCAGTACTTC. Translated, it gives CASSQETGRTYEQYF.

This clone turned up a few times. The rearrangement links TRBV30 to TRBJ2-2; D gene unclear. V was clipped by 2 bases and J by 5 bases, with 9 bases between them. Germline V CDR1 and CDR2: GTSNPN, SVGIG (reference sequence). The CDR3 sequence is 13 residues long. CDR3 region: CAWSLQQTGELFF. The CDR3 DNA follows: TGTGCCTGGAGTCTCCAGCAAACCGGGGAGCTGTTTTTT.

Comments on this clone: This specimen includes other DNA sequences encoding the same CDR3. The genes are TRBV9 and TRBJ2-6; either TRBD1 or TRBD2 may fit D (5 bases each). The germline CDR1 and CDR2 sequences are SGDLS and YYNGEE. V lost 3 bases, J lost 0 bases, and 7 bases lay in between. CDR3 length: 15 residues. CDR3 sequence reads: CASSARGSGANVLTF. DNA of the CDR3: TGTGCCAGCAGCGCGAGGGGCTCTGGGGCCAACGTCCTGACTTTC.

Many counts were recorded for this clone. This CDR3 reads CASSKPGNEQFF. The DNA of the CDR3 is TGTGCCAGTAGTAAACCAGGTAATGAGCAGTTCTTC. The chain joins TRBV19 to TRBJ2-1; D not certain. This CDR3 has 12 residues. Trimming stripped 4 bases from V and 7 bases from J, with 8 bases between. The V gene's germline CDR1 is LNHDA and CDR2 SQIVND (reference sequence).

This clone was observed a few times. This chain connects TRBV29-1 to TRBJ2-5; TRBD1 matches 9 bases. Germline assignment: CDR1 SQVTM and CDR2 ANQGSEA. V shed 6 bases, J shed 9 bases, and the junction held 14 bases outside the gene matches. The length of the CDR3 is 14 residues. The CDR3 reads CSVKPGQGAWAQYF. In nucleotides, the CDR3 is TGCAGCGTGAAGCCGGGACAGGGTGCGTGGGCCCAGTACTTC.

This clone occurred a few times. CDR3 in amino acids: CASSQTGLLFDEQYV. CDR3 bases: TGTGCCAGCAGCCAGACAGGGCTCCTTTTCGACGAGCAGTACGTC. The V gene is TRBV7-2, the J gene TRBJ2-7; 7 positions match TRBD1. Trimming removed 5 bases from V and 5 bases from J; junction bases left unmatched: 12. Germline V gene sequence: CDR1 SGHTA, CDR2 FQGNSA. The CDR3 extends over 15 amino acids.

The chain joins TRBV4-3 to TRBJ2-7; 10 nucleotides line up with TRBD2. This CDR3 spans 17 amino acids. Germline CDR1 LGHNA, CDR2 YSLEER. The V gene end was trimmed by 4 bases and the J gene end by 7 bases; junction bases not matched to a gene: 16. As DNA, the CDR3 is TGCGCCAGCAGCCCCAGCGCTCCTGCTAGCGGGAGAGAGGAGCAGTACTTC. Translation: CASSPSAPASGREEQYF.

The chain couples TRBV25-1 to TRBJ1-5, with a weak D call TRBD1 (5 bases). The CDR3 is made up of 13 amino acids. V gave up 11 bases and J gave up 2 bases, with 13 bases separating them. Germline CDR1 reads MGHDK; CDR2 reads SYGVNS. The chain's CDR3 is CAVGEQGNQPQHF. The CDR3 nucleotides are TGTGCCGTGGGGGAACAGGGCAATCAGCCCCAGCATTTT.

This clone turned up a few times. J is TRBJ2-1 and V is TRBV11-2, with TRBD2 matching 8 bases. Germline CDR1 is SGHAT and CDR2 is FQNNGV. Trimming took 5 bases from V and 2 from J; bases not matched to a gene: 5. This CDR3 is 15 amino acids long. The CDR3 is CASSSLAGPYNEQFF. In nucleotides, the CDR3 is TGTGCCAGCAGCAGTTTAGCGGGACCCTACAATGAGCAGTTCTTC.

There are a few counts of this clone. The V and J genes are TRBV6-6 and TRBJ1-4; 7 positions match TRBD1. The length of the CDR3 is 15 residues. V shed 2 bases and J 6 bases; nucleotides not matched to a gene: 6. CDR1 and CDR2 from the germline V gene are MNHNY and SVGAGI (reference sequence). The CDR3 sequence: CASSYHGQADEKLFF. CDR3 bases: TGTGCCAGCAGTTACCATGGACAGGCGGATGAAAAACTGTTTTTT.

This chain connects TRBV28 to TRBJ2-5; D unresolved. The CDR3 length is 14 residues. The germline CDR1 and CDR2 sequences are MDHEN and SYDVKM. Trimming stripped 6 bases from V and 3 bases from J, with 14 bases between. CDR3 loop: CASRLRVKEETQYF. The CDR3 DNA is TGTGCCAGCAGACTCCGGGTCAAAGAAGAGACCCAGTACTTC.

This clone was seen a few times. The J gene is TRBJ2-5, the V gene TRBV5-1; weak D call: TRBD1 (5 bases). This CDR3 region has 12 residues. CDR1 and CDR2 from the germline V gene are SGHRS and YFSETQ. The germline V and J ends were trimmed by 4 bases and 5 bases, with 9 bases remaining between them. Here the CDR3 DNA reads TGCGCCAGCAGCAGTTACAGGGAGACCCAGTACTTC. Its protein is CASSSYRETQYF.

This clone was counted a few times. This CDR3 is CAWSGLGGGPQHF. The CDR3 DNA reads TGTGCCTGGAGCGGGCTCGGAGGCGGGCCCCAGCATTTT. V gene TRBV30 combines with J gene TRBJ1-5; D is unresolved. V shed 3 bases and J shed 9 bases, with 15 bases lying between them. The length of the CDR3 is 13 residues. Germline lookup yields CDR1 GTSNPN and CDR2 SVGIG (reference sequence). The full variable domain, completed using reference TRBV30 and TRBJ1-5, is SQTIHQWPATLVQPVGSPLSLECTVEGTSNPNLYWYRQAAGRGLQLLFYSVGIGQISSEVPQNLSASRPQDRQFILSSKKLLLSDSGFYLCAWSGLGGGPQHFGDGTRLSIL.

Regarding this clone: At the DNA level, this CDR3 is encoded by other sequences in the same sample as well. This chain joins TRBV9 and TRBJ2-3; D call uncertain. CDR1 SGDLS and CDR2 YYNGEE come from the germline V gene. CDR3 length: 12 amino acids. The V and J ends lost 0 bases and 5 bases respectively, with 4 bases between them. CDR3 nucleotides: TGTGCCAGCAGCGTAGGGCGAGATACGCAGTATTTT. It specifies CASSVGRDTQYF.

This clone has more than one count but fewer than ten. The rearrangement joins TRBV28 to TRBJ2-7; D gene uncertain. With 2 bases removed from V and 2 bases from J, the gap between germline ends came to 1 base. The germline gives CDR1 MDHEN, CDR2 SYDVKM. The CDR3 covers 11 residues. This chain's CDR3 is CASSLTYEQYV. CDR3 DNA sequence: TGTGCCAGCAGTTTAACCTACGAGCAGTACGTC.

In DNA, the CDR3 is TGTGCCAATTATGCCGGAGAGACCCAGTACTTC. This sequence encodes CANYAGETQYF. The V and J genes are TRBV6-7 and TRBJ2-5; the D is unclear. TRBV6-7 is annotated as an ORF whose role is uncertain. The CDR3 length is 11 residues. V lost 10 bases, J lost 4 bases, and 10 bases lay in between.

This clone appeared a few times. This chain joins TRBV28 and TRBJ2-1, with D possibly being TRBD1 or TRBD2 (7 bases each). The CDR3 covers 13 residues. The ends were cut back, 8 bases at V and 4 bases at J, with 12 bases in the middle. Germline loops: CDR1 MDHEN, CDR2 SYDVKM. CDR3 nucleotides: TGTGCCAGCGGGAGGGGACAGTACAATGAGCAGTTCTTC. Its protein is CASGRGQYNEQFF.

The chain recombines TRBV25-1 with TRBJ2-3, with D possibly called TRBD1 or TRBD2 (5 bases each). CDR1 MGHDK and CDR2 SYGVNS come from the germline V gene. The CDR3 loop spans 13 amino acids. With 8 bases removed from V and 9 bases from J, the gap between germline ends came to 18 bases. CDR3 DNA: TGTGCCAGCGCCTCGATCGGGGCCGGGACGCAGTATTTT. It specifies CASASIGAGTQYF.

The chain uses TRBV9 and TRBJ2-7; D unclear. From germline, CDR1 is SGDLS and CDR2 YYNGEE. Trimming shortened V by 4 bases and J by 5 bases, and 19 bases separated the two germline ends. The CDR3 consists of 15 residues. This CDR3 is CASSPDGRLPDEQYF. CDR3 coding DNA: TGTGCCAGCAGCCCCGATGGGCGGCTGCCCGACGAGCAGTACTTC.

This rearrangement joins TRBV5-1 to TRBJ2-3; 12 nucleotides align to TRBD2. Unmatched junction bases numbered 9, after V lost 3 bases and J lost 4 bases. Germline CDR1 is SGHRS and CDR2 is YFSETQ. The CDR3 runs 17 residues. The CDR3 DNA reads TGCGCCAGCAGCTCTCCCCTAGCGGGGGGGCTTGCAGATACGCAGTATTTT. It yields the protein CASSSPLAGGLADTQYF.

CDR3 nucleotides: TGTGCCAGCAGCCAAGAGGAGGAAAGCATTCAGTACTTC. Translation gives CASSQEEESIQYF. This chain uses TRBV4-2 with TRBJ2-4; the D gene is possibly TRBD2 (5 bases). From germline, CDR1 is LGHNA and CDR2 YNFKEQ. CDR3 length equals 13 residues. V lost 0 bases and J 9 bases, leaving 9 bases between the germline ends.

This chain joins TRBV29-1 and TRBJ1-1, with D maybe TRBD1 (6 bases). From germline, CDR1 is SQVTM and CDR2 ANQGSEA. The CDR3 length is 14 residues. V was clipped by 8 bases and J by 0 bases, with 16 bases between them. The CDR3 bases are TGCAGCTTCCGGGACACCGGACTGAACACTGAAGCTTTCTTT. Translated, it gives CSFRDTGLNTEAFF.

This sequence joins TRBV5-1 and TRBJ2-5; D is perhaps TRBD1 or TRBD2 (5 bases each). This CDR3 is built from 19 residues. CDR1 and CDR2 from the germline V gene are SGHRS and YFSETQ. With 0 bases removed from V and 2 bases from J, the gap between germline ends came to 23 bases. This CDR3 is CASSLARPSRDAEQETQYF. The DNA for the CDR3 is TGCGCCAGCAGCTTGGCCCGTCCTTCTAGGGACGCGGAACAAGAGACCCAGTACTTC.

The V gene is TRBV14, the J gene TRBJ2-1, with 11 bases lining up with TRBD2. Germline CDR1 reads SGHDN; CDR2 reads FVKESK. V was pared by 4 bases and J by 4 bases, with 3 bases of the junction left unmatched. This CDR3 contains 15 residues. CDR3 bases: TGTGCCAGCAGCCTACTAGCGGGAGCTTACAATGAGCAGTTCTTC. It translates to CASSLLAGAYNEQFF.

In its sample, this clone was seen a few times. The gene calls are TRBV9 and TRBJ1-4; D is perhaps TRBD1 (6 bases). The CDR3 runs to 16 residues. Trimming removed 0 bases at V and 0 bases at J, with 9 bases between. Germline V CDR1 and CDR2: SGDLS, YYNGEE. This chain's CDR3 is CASSVGDTATNEKLFF. DNA for the CDR3: TGTGCCAGCAGCGTAGGGGACACCGCAACTAATGAAAAACTGTTTTTT.

The chain is built from TRBV2 and TRBJ2-7; no reliable D call. The V gene lost 6 bases and the J gene lost 0 bases, with 9 bases spanning the gap. Germline values: CDR1 SNHLY, CDR2 FYNNEI. This CDR3 region has 13 residues. CDR3 sequence: CASRISGSYEQYV. CDR3 DNA sequence: TGTGCCAGCAGGATCTCTGGCTCCTACGAGCAGTACGTC.

V usage is TRBV7-2 and J usage is TRBJ1-1, with a possible D match to TRBD1 (5 bases). This CDR3 has 13 amino acids. Trimming pared 5 bases from V and 4 bases from J, leaving 11 bases between. Germline assignment: CDR1 SGHTA and CDR2 FQGNSA. CDR3 region: CASSQQEGTEAFF. CDR3 DNA: TGTGCCAGCAGCCAACAGGAGGGCACTGAAGCTTTCTTT.

This rearrangement joins TRBV7-9 to TRBJ1-1; TRBD1 matches 7 bases. CDR1 and CDR2 from the germline V gene are SEHNR and FQNEAQ (reference sequence). The junction had 5 bases not matched to a gene; V was cut back by 3 bases and J by 1 base. The CDR3 consists of 15 residues. The CDR3 DNA is TGTGCCAGCAGCTTGTCCGGGACAGCGAACACTGAAGCTTTCTTT. Amino acids: CASSLSGTANTEAFF.

This clone was observed a handful of times. The chain joins TRBV20-1 to TRBJ2-7, with a weak D call TRBD1 (6 bases). The V gene lost 5 bases and the J gene lost 6 bases, with 11 bases spanning the gap. The CDR3 consists of 11 residues. The germline CDR1 and CDR2 sequences are DFQATT and SNEGSKA (reference sequence). The CDR3: CSAPYRAEQYV. CDR3 DNA: TGCAGTGCTCCGTACAGGGCCGAGCAGTACGTC.